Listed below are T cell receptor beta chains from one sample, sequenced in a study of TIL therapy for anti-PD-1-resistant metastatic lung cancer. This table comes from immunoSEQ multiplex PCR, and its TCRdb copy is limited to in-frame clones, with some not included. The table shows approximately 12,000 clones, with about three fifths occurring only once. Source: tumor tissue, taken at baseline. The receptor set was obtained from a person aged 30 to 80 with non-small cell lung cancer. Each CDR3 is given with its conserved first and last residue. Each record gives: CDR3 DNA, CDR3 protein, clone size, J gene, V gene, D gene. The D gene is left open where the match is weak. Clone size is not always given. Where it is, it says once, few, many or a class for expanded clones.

TGTGCCAGCACCAAGGGGTTGATGAACACTGAAGCTTTCTTT | CASTKGLMNTEAFF | . | TRBJ1-1 | TRBV3-1/TRBV3-2 | .
TGTGCCAGCAGCTTGGGTTTAACTAATTCACCCCTCCACTTT | CASSLGLTNSPLHF | . | TRBJ1-6 | TRBV5-5 | .
TGTGCCAGCAGCCCCAGGGCAGGAGGATATGGCTACACCTTC | CASSPRAGGYGYTF | . | TRBJ1-2 | TRBV5-5 | .
TGCGCCAGCAGCCAAAAAGGGGACAGGGGGACCACCGGGGAGCTGTTTTTT | CASSQKGDRGTTGELFF | . | TRBJ2-2 | TRBV4-1 | TRBD1
TGTGCCAGCAGGTGGGGGAGGGGCGGGGAGCTGTTTTTT | CASRWGRGGELFF | . | TRBJ2-2 | TRBV27 | TRBD2
TGTGCCAGCAGTGACGTTCCGGGAGGCTCTGGAAACACCATATATTTT | CASSDVPGGSGNTIYF | . | TRBJ1-3 | TRBV6-1 | .
TGTGCCAGCAGTCCCGGGGTGATGTACGAGCAGTACTTC | CASSPGVMYEQYF | few | TRBJ2-7 | TRBV6-5 | .
TGCGCCAGCAGCCAAGAGAATTCTAGGACTTACAATGAGCAGTTCTTC | CASSQENSRTYNEQFF | once | TRBJ2-1 | TRBV4-1 | .
TGTGCCACCAGTGATACCCCCGGGGGACTAGTTCCCTCCGAGCAGTACTTC | CATSDTPGGLVPSEQYF | once | TRBJ2-7 | TRBV24-1 | TRBD2
TGTGCCAGCAGTGAAGCTAGCGGGAACACCGGGGAGCTGTTTTTT | CASSEASGNTGELFF | . | TRBJ2-2 | TRBV6-1 | .
TGTGCCAGCAGTTTCCACTTCAGGAAGCATCAGCCCCAGCATTTT | CASSFHFRKHQPQHF | . | TRBJ1-5 | TRBV28 | .
TGTGCCAGCAGACGGGACAGGTGGAGCAATCAGCCCCAGCATTTT | CASRRDRWSNQPQHF | few | TRBJ1-5 | TRBV6-5 | TRBD1
TGTGCCATCAGTACCCCGGACAGCTACACCGGGGAGCTGTTTTTT | CAISTPDSYTGELFF | . | TRBJ2-2 | TRBV10-3 | .
TGTGCCAGCAGCTCTACAGGGGGCAAAGAGACCCAGTACTTC | CASSSTGGKETQYF | . | TRBJ2-5 | TRBV5-4 | TRBD1
TGTGCCAGCAGTCTTGGACAGTTCGATGGCTACACCTTC | CASSLGQFDGYTF | . | TRBJ1-2 | TRBV28 | .
TGCGCCAGCAGCTTGGGGACTAGCGGGGGTGATACGCAGTATTTT | CASSLGTSGGDTQYF | . | TRBJ2-3 | TRBV5-1 | TRBD2
TGTGCAAGTCGCTTCAAAGCTGTGGGAGATAATAGCAATCAGCCCCAGCATTTT | CASRFKAVGDNSNQPQHF | . | TRBJ1-5 | TRBV12-2 | .
TGTGCCAGCTCCTCTCAGAGGGACTTCTCTGGAAACACCATATATTTT | CASSSQRDFSGNTIYF | . | TRBJ1-3 | TRBV18 | .
TGTGCCAGCAGTGTTGGACTAGCGGGGGGGAACGAGCAGTTCTTC | CASSVGLAGGNEQFF | . | TRBJ2-1 | TRBV2 | TRBD2
TGTGCTAGTGGTTTGGTACGGGCAGGGGGTATAGGGGATACGCAGTATTTT | CASGLVRAGGIGDTQYF | . | TRBJ2-3 | TRBV12-5 | TRBD1
TGTGCCAGCTCCCCAGGGCTGGATAATTCACCCCTCCACTTT | CASSPGLDNSPLHF | . | TRBJ1-6 | TRBV18 | .
TGTGCCAGCAGCTTGTCCGGGACAGGGAATGAGCAGTTCTTC | CASSLSGTGNEQFF | few | TRBJ2-1 | TRBV7-6 | TRBD1
TGTGCCAGTAGCGGGGGACTAGCGGTAGGAAATGAGCAGTTCTTC | CASSGGLAVGNEQFF | . | TRBJ2-1 | TRBV19 | TRBD2
TGTGCCAGCAGCGTAGAAGCAAGCACGTCCTATGGCTACACCTTC | CASSVEASTSYGYTF | medium-sized | TRBJ1-2 | TRBV9 | .
TGTGCCAGCAGTGAATCCCGGGGACTAGCGGAACAAGAGACCCAGTACTTC | CASSESRGLAEQETQYF | medium-sized | TRBJ2-5 | TRBV2 | TRBD2
TGCGCCAGCAGCTTGGTCCCTATTACTGGGGCCAACGTCCTGACTTTC | CASSLVPITGANVLTF | medium-sized | TRBJ2-6 | TRBV5-1 | .
TGTGCCAGTAGTATAGATCTAGCCTGGGGTCCCATGAACACTGAAGCTTTCTTT | CASSIDLAWGPMNTEAFF | medium-sized | TRBJ1-1 | TRBV19 | .
TGCGCCAGCAGCCAGGTCCGGGACAGGGGAAAACAGCCCCAGCATTTT | CASSQVRDRGKQPQHF | . | TRBJ1-5 | TRBV4-1 | TRBD1
TGCGCCAGCAGCTTGGCAGCCTCGTATTCCTACAATGAGCAGTTCTTC | CASSLAASYSYNEQFF | . | TRBJ2-1 | TRBV5-1 | .
TGTGCCAGCAGCCAAGAGGCTAGCGGGAGAAAAGAGACCCAGTACTTC | CASSQEASGRKETQYF | . | TRBJ2-5 | TRBV14 | TRBD2
TGTGCCAGCAGCACCCGGGACGTAGGAGACTACGAGCAGTACTTC | CASSTRDVGDYEQYF | medium-sized | TRBJ2-7 | TRBV7-9 | .
TGTGCCAGCTCACCCCGAGGGAGCACAGATACGCAGTATTTT | CASSPRGSTDTQYF | . | TRBJ2-3 | TRBV18 | .
TGCGCCAGCAGTGTCGGGACAGCGGGTCAGCAGTACTTC | CASSVGTAGQQYF | . | TRBJ2-7 | TRBV10-2 | .
TGTGCCAGCAGCTTAACTCCGGGGGCGGGTAATGGCTACACCTTC | CASSLTPGAGNGYTF | . | TRBJ1-2 | TRBV7-9 | .
TGTGCCAGCTCACCACCCGGGGCCAACGTCCTGACTTTC | CASSPPGANVLTF | . | TRBJ2-6 | TRBV18 | .
TGCGCCAGCAGCCAAGTACGATCGGGGAGAGCTCCAACGGGCACCGGGGAGCTGTTTTTT | CASSQVRSGRAPTGTGELFF | medium-sized | TRBJ2-2 | TRBV4-1 | .
TGTGCCATCAGGGGGGACGGGGCAGATCAGCCCCAGCATTTT | CAIRGDGADQPQHF | . | TRBJ1-5 | TRBV10-3 | .
TGTGCCAGCAGTTCCCCCGGGTGGGAGAAGGCAGATACGCAGTATTTT | CASSSPGWEKADTQYF | . | TRBJ2-3 | TRBV27 | .
TGCGCCAGCACAATAAATAAGTCCTACGAGCAGTACTTC | CASTINKSYEQYF | . | TRBJ2-7 | TRBV23-1 | .
TGTGCCAGCAGCGTAGATGACGGGACAGGGCGGTACTTC | CASSVDDGTGRYF | . | TRBJ2-7 | TRBV9 | TRBD1
TGTGCCAGCAGTTTAGGTCTTAACGAGCAGTACTTC | CASSLGLNEQYF | . | TRBJ2-7 | TRBV28 | .
TGCAGCGTTGAAGGGGGTTCTGGAAACACCATATATTTT | CSVEGGSGNTIYF | . | TRBJ1-3 | TRBV29-1 | .
TGTGCCAGCAGCCTCCAGGGGGGCTCTGGGGCCAACGTCCTGACTTTC | CASSLQGGSGANVLTF | few | TRBJ2-6 | TRBV7-3 | .
TGTGCCAGCGGACAGGGAGCTCAAGAGACCCAGTACTTC | CASGQGAQETQYF | . | TRBJ2-5 | TRBV5-4 | TRBD1
TGCGCCAGCACGGGGGGCGGGAACACTGAAGCTTTCTTT | CASTGGGNTEAFF | . | TRBJ1-1 | TRBV5-1 | .
TGTGCCAGCAGTCCCACCCGCGTAGGCAAAGAGACCCAGTACTTC | CASSPTRVGKETQYF | . | TRBJ2-5 | TRBV28 | .
TGTGCCAGCTCACTCGTGGCTCGCTCCTACAATGAGCAGTTCTTC | CASSLVARSYNEQFF | . | TRBJ2-1 | TRBV18 | .
TGTGCCAGCAGTTACGACAGGGTTGGTAGAGAGCAGTACTTC | CASSYDRVGREQYF | . | TRBJ2-7 | TRBV6-5 | TRBD1
TGTGCCAGCAGTTTATCACCAGGCTTGGCCGGGGAGCTGTTTTTT | CASSLSPGLAGELFF | . | TRBJ2-2 | TRBV27 | .
TGTGCCAGCAGTTTACCGCCCGCGGGACACCTTACCCATAGCGGGGGAGCCTCCTACGAGCAGTACTTC | CASSLPPAGHLTHSGGASYEQYF | few | TRBJ2-7 | TRBV28 | TRBD2
TGTGCCAGCAGCCAAGATCAGGGGGGCGATTCACCCCTCCACTTT | CASSQDQGGDSPLHF | . | TRBJ1-6 | TRBV4-2 | TRBD1
TGTGCCAGCCAATCCGTACGGGCAGGGGCCAACGTCCTGACTTTC | CASQSVRAGANVLTF | few | TRBJ2-6 | TRBV27 | .
TGCGCCAGCAGCCCGGGCTCTTCGGTGGGCGAGCAGTACTTC | CASSPGSSVGEQYF | . | TRBJ2-7 | TRBV5-1 | .
TGTGCCAGCGGAAGCGGGACAACCTACGAGCAGTACTTC | CASGSGTTYEQYF | . | TRBJ2-7 | TRBV19 | .
TGCGCCAGCAGCTACGGGGGGCAGCAGTACTTC | CASSYGGQQYF | . | TRBJ2-7 | TRBV5-1 | .
TGTGCCAGCAGCACCGACAGGATCGTAGGAAACACCATATATTTT | CASSTDRIVGNTIYF | . | TRBJ1-3 | TRBV5-8 | .
TGTGCCAGCAGTTACGGGCAGGGGGGCTTTGGCGAGCAGTACTTC | CASSYGQGGFGEQYF | . | TRBJ2-7 | TRBV6-5 | .